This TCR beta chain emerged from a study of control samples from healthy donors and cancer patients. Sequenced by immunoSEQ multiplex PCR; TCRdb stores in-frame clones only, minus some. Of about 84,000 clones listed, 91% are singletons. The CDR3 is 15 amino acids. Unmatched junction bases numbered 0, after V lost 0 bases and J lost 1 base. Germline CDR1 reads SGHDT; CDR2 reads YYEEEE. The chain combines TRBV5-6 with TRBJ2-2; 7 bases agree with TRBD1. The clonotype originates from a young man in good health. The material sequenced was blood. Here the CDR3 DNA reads TGTGCCAGCAGCTTGGGGACAGGGAACACCGGGGAGCTGTTTTTT. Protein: CASSLGTGNTGELFF.